The rows below give T cell receptor beta chains drawn from one sample of a study of Graves' ophthalmopathy and Graves' hyperthyroidism. TCRdb reprocessed the multiplex PCR reads with MiXCR, giving one entry per CDR3 protein. The repertoire has 450,000 to 600,000 distinct CDR3 sequences, under 45% of them found once; the top ten carry 3.5% to 5%. The source material was peripheral blood or thyroid tissue (not recorded which). Receptors originate from an adult man with Graves' hyperthyroidism. The CDR3 runs from the conserved cysteine through the conserved F or W. The D gene is left open where the match is weak. Some rows have no size entry. The others give once, few or many, or a class for an expanded clone.

TRBV9	NA	TRBD1	TRBJ2-5	TGTGCCACCAGTGGGGCGACAGGGAGAGACCAAGAGACCCAGTACTTC	CATSGATGRDQETQYF
TRBV11-2	NA	NA	TRBJ2-7	TGTGCCAGCAGCTTAGACCGGCTGGGACTTGAGCAGTACTTC	CASSLDRLGLEQYF
TRBV9	many	TRBD1	TRBJ2-7	TGTGCCAGCAGCGTAACAGGGGACCCTTACGAGCAGTACTTC	CASSVTGDPYEQYF
TRBV2	NA	TRBD2	TRBJ2-2	TGTGCCAGCAGGGAGGGGACTACTTACACCGGGGAGCTGTTTTTT	CASREGTTYTGELFF
TRBV7-9	few	TRBD1	TRBJ1-4	TGTGCCAGCAGCGACAGGGGAGACGGTGAAAAACTGTTTTTT	CASSDRGDGEKLFF
TRBV2	few	NA	TRBJ1-5	TGTGCCAGCAGTGAAGGGTCAGCTTACAATCAGCCCCAGCATTTT	CASSEGSAYNQPQHF
TRBV7-8	many	NA	TRBJ1-2	TGTGCCAGCAGCCCCCGGCGGCAGGGAGGTGGCTACACCTTC	CASSPRRQGGGYTF
TRBV20-1	many	TRBD1	TRBJ1-4	TGCAGTGCTAGATCAGGGGGGGATGAAAAACTGTTTTTT	CSARSGGDEKLFF
TRBV20-1	few	NA	TRBJ2-3	TGCAGTGCTCACACCCTGCGGGCAGATACGCAGTATTTT	CSAHTLRADTQYF
TRBV15	many	NA	TRBJ2-7	TGTGCCACCAGCAGAGGGACAGTGCCTACCTACGAGCAGTACTTC	CATSRGTVPTYEQYF
TRBV7-8	many	TRBD2	TRBJ2-7	TGTGCCAGCAGCTTAGGCCTCCTAGCGGGCTCCTACGAGCAGTACTTC	CASSLGLLAGSYEQYF
TRBV27	many	NA	TRBJ1-1	TGTGCCAGCAGCAGACTCGGGGGCGCGGTTTTGGGTGAAGCTTTCTTT	CASSRLGGAVLGEAFF
TRBV29-1	NA	TRBD1	TRBJ1-5	TGCAGCGTTGTCCGGGACAGGGGTAGCAATCAGCCCCAGCATTTT	CSVVRDRGSNQPQHF
TRBV7-2	many	TRBD2	TRBJ2-7	TGTGCCAGCAGCTTAGATCTAGCGGGATTCTCCTACGAGCAGTACTTC	CASSLDLAGFSYEQYF
TRBV7-9	NA	TRBD1	TRBJ1-4	TGTGCCAGCAGCTTATCCCCGGGACAGGGGGACGCATGGACTAATGAAAAACTGTTTTTT	CASSLSPGQGDAWTNEKLFF
TRBV29-1	many	NA	TRBJ1-1	TGCAGCGTTGTTGGGGCAGCCCGTAGGAACACTGAAGCTTTCTTT	CSVVGAARRNTEAFF
TRBV12-3/TRBV12-4	many	NA	TRBJ1-3	TGTGCCAGCAGCTTAGGCAGGGGAAACACCATATATTTT	CASSLGRGNTIYF
TRBV6-6	many	NA	TRBJ1-1	TGTGCCAGCAGTTATACCATGAACACTGAAGCTTTCTTT	CASSYTMNTEAFF
TRBV19	NA	TRBD1	TRBJ1-5	TGTGCCAGTAGTATAGAAGGGACAGGGGGCCTTCGAAGCAATCAGCCCCAGCATTTT	CASSIEGTGGLRSNQPQHF
TRBV29-1	NA	TRBD1	TRBJ1-2	TGCAGCGTCCTACCCGGGACAGGGCTCGGGGGCTACACCTTC	CSVLPGTGLGGYTF
TRBV20-1	many	TRBD1	TRBJ1-5	TGCAGTGCTAGGGACAGGAGGGACCACGAGCATTTT	CSARDRRDHEHF
TRBV24-1	NA	NA	TRBJ1-5	TGTGCCACCAGTGACCCCGGGGAGGGCCAGCCCCAGCATTTT	CATSDPGEGQPQHF
TRBV6-1	many	TRBD1	TRBJ1-6	TGTGCCAGCACACGGGACAGGGAGTCACCCCTCCACTTT	CASTRDRESPLHF
TRBV30	few	NA	TRBJ2-7	TGTGCCTGGAGGGATCAGCCCTACGAGCAGTACTTC	CAWRDQPYEQYF
TRBV7-3	NA	NA	TRBJ2-2	TGTGCCAGCAGTATCACGACAGAAGCGAACACCGGGGAGCTGTTTTTT	CASSITTEANTGELFF
TRBV29-1	NA	TRBD1	TRBJ1-1	TGCAGCGTTGGGGACAGGGCTGCTGAAGCTTTCTTT	CSVGDRAAEAFF
TRBV19	NA	TRBD1	TRBJ1-5	TGTGCCAGTAGTATCCGACAGGGTGGCCAGCCCCGGCACTTT	CASSIRQGGQPRHF
TRBV2	NA	NA	TRBJ2-5	TGTGCCAGCAACAGAGATCAAGAGACCCAGTACTTC	CASNRDQETQYF
TRBV29-1	NA	NA	TRBJ2-7	TGCAGCGGCAGCGGCCAGAACTACGAGCAGTACTTC	CSGSGQNYEQYF
TRBV12-3/TRBV12-4	NA	TRBD1	TRBJ2-6	TGTGCCAGCAGGTTGACAGGGGGGACCAACGTCCTGACTTTC	CASRLTGGTNVLTF
TRBV7-9	many	TRBD1	TRBJ2-7	TGTGCCAGCAGCTTCCGGGACAGGGGGTTCGAGCAGTACTTC	CASSFRDRGFEQYF
TRBV6-5	many	NA	TRBJ2-7	TGTGCCAGCAGTGAAGGAGTTAGCGCTGTGCAGTACTTC	CASSEGVSAVQYF
TRBV6-1	NA	TRBD2	TRBJ2-1	TGTGCCAGCAGCTCCGGGACTAGCGGGAGAAATGAGCAGTTCTTC	CASSSGTSGRNEQFF
TRBV4-1	many	NA	TRBJ1-2	TGCGCCAGCAGCCAAGATAAAAATAACTATGGCTACACCTTC	CASSQDKNNYGYTF
TRBV29-1	many	NA	TRBJ2-5	TGCAGCGCGAAACCGGGCCAAGAGACCCAGTACTTC	CSAKPGQETQYF
TRBV7-9	few	NA	TRBJ2-7	TGTGCCAGCAGCCTAGGATCTAAATACGAGCAGTACTTC	CASSLGSKYEQYF
TRBV5-1	NA	NA	TRBJ1-1	TGCGCCAGCAGCTTGGAAGGGGGGGACCGCAGGGAAGCTTTCTTT	CASSLEGGDRREAFF
TRBV4-1	many	TRBD1	TRBJ2-5	TGCGCCAGCAGCCTGGGACAGATCCAGTACTTC	CASSLGQIQYF
TRBV29-1	once	NA	TRBJ2-6	TGCAGCGTTGAGCGGGGAGCGAACCCCTCTGGGGCCAACGTCCTGACTTTC	CSVERGANPSGANVLTF
TRBV6-6	many	NA	TRBJ1-5	TGTGCCAGCATGGTGTCGAGCAATCAGCCCCAGCATTTT	CASMVSSNQPQHF
TRBV7-9	NA	TRBD1	TRBJ2-1	TGTGCCAGCAGCGTAACAGGGGCCCCCTTCAATGAGCAGTTCTTC	CASSVTGAPFNEQFF
TRBV20-1	NA	TRBD1	TRBJ2-1	TGCAGTGCTAGAGATCGGGACAGGGGGAAGAATGAGCAGTTCTTC	CSARDRDRGKNEQFF
TRBV6-5	many	TRBD1	TRBJ1-6	TGTGCCAGCAGTCAGGGACAGGGAGCGTCACCCCTCCACTTT	CASSQGQGASPLHF
TRBV6-5	NA	NA	TRBJ2-5	TGTGCCAGCAGTGAAGCCGGAGGGGGCCAAGAGACCCAGTACTTC	CASSEAGGGQETQYF
TRBV6-5	many	TRBD1	TRBJ2-7	TGTGCCAGCAGTATGGGACAGCTAATCTACGAGCAGTACTTC	CASSMGQLIYEQYF
TRBV13	many	TRBD1	TRBJ2-5	TGTGCCAGCAGCTTAGTTGGACAGGATGCAGAGACCCAGTACTTC	CASSLVGQDAETQYF
TRBV6-1	many	NA	TRBJ2-6	TGTGCCAGCAGTCCACGACTGTCTGGGGCCAACGTCCTGACTTTC	CASSPRLSGANVLTF
TRBV9	many	TRBD1	TRBJ1-5	TGTGCCAGCAGCGTGGGAGGACAGGGTCAACAGCCCCAGCATTTT	CASSVGGQGQQPQHF
TRBV3-1	NA	TRBD2	TRBJ2-5	TGTGCCAGCAGCCAACCGCTTGGGACTAGCGGGGGGCAGACCCAGTACTTC	CASSQPLGTSGGQTQYF
TRBV25-1	many	NA	TRBJ1-1	TGTGCCAGCAGTGGGAAGGGGGACACTGAAGCTTTCTTT	CASSGKGDTEAFF
TRBV5-6	NA	TRBD2	TRBJ2-2	TGTGCCAGCAGCGCCCGGGACTACTACACCGGGGAGCTGTTTTTT	CASSARDYYTGELFF
TRBV7-3	NA	TRBD2	TRBJ2-5	TGTGCCAGCAGCATCAGCGGGGGACAAGAGACCCAGTACTTC	CASSISGGQETQYF
TRBV2	NA	TRBD1	TRBJ1-5	TGTGCCAGCAGGGGACAGGGGCTCGGTGGGGATCAGCCCCAGCATTTT	CASRGQGLGGDQPQHF
TRBV5-1	many	TRBD1	TRBJ2-5	TGCGCCAGCAGCCCCTACAGGGGACAAGAGACCCAGTACTTC	CASSPYRGQETQYF